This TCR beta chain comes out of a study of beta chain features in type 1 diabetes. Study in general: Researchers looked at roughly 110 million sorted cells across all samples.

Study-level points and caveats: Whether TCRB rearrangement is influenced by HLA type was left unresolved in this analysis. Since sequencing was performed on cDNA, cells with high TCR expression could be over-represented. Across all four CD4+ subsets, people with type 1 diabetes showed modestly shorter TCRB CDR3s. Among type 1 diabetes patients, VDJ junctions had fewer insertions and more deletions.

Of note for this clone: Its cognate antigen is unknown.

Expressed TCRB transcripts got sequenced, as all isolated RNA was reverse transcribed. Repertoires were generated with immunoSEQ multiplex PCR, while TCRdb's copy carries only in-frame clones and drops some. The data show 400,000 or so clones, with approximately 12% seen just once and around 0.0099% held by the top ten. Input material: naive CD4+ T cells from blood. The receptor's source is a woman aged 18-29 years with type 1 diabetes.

Here the CDR3 DNA reads TGTGCCAGCAGCTCTACAGGGGTTGTAACCGGGACCCAGTACTTC. Translating gives CASSSTGVVTGTQYF. The gene calls are TRBV7-2 and TRBJ2-5; 7 bases line up with TRBD1. Germline loops: CDR1 SGHTA, CDR2 FQGNSA. V shed 4 bases and J 7 bases; nucleotides not matched to a gene: 12. The CDR3 is 15 residues long.